The present T cell receptor (beta chain) was sequenced within a study of T-cell reconstitution after alpha-beta-depleted transplantation in children. Findings of the study overall: Reportedly, only several hundred clones from non-depleted graft cells drove alpha-beta T-cell counts at about two months. Surviving recipient cells, namely T cells and thymic progenitors, were the source of high day-60 TCRbeta diversity in some patients. Newly produced T cells mostly provided counts and TCRbeta diversity after one year, as hyperexpanded clones declined.

In the case of this clonotype: Antigen unknown.

A TCRbeta library incorporating unique molecular identifiers was prepared. TCRdb re-derived calls from the PCR reads in MiXCR, one entry per CDR3 protein. This sample has some 310,000 distinct CDR3 sequences, with 20% to 30% found just once. The CDR3 is made up of 13 amino acids. V lost 5 bases and J 2 bases, leaving 7 bases between the germline ends. Germline V gene data show CDR1 as MRHNA and CDR2 as SNTAGT. The starting material was PBMCs, mostly from graft donor cells, obtained 180 days after TCRalphabeta/CD19-depleted stem cell transplant. This sequence joins TRBV6-4 and TRBJ2-1; D is unresolved. This clonotype was obtained from a male patient aged 10 to 17 who had a stem cell transplant for acute lymphoblastic leukemia, so the T cells may come from the graft donor. CDR3 protein: CASSITAYNEQFF. The DNA for the CDR3 is TGTGCCAGCAGTATCACAGCCTACAATGAGCAGTTCTTC.